This T cell receptor beta chain was recorded in a study of OX40 agonist ivuxolimab in advanced cancers. Study context: The group had a mean age of roughly 65 years, ranged from about 23 to 79, and was 82.7% male. Three patients had partial responses: one hepatocellular carcinoma, two cutaneous melanoma.

Here immunoSEQ multiplex PCR was the method, and the copy in TCRdb shows in-frame clones only, minus some. This table holds 55,000 to 70,000 clones, more than 75% found once. As to this clone: Its antigen is not known.

Per germline, CDR1 SEHNR and CDR2 FQNEAQ (reference sequence). The CDR3 extends over 16 amino acids. Trimming took 0 bases from V and 2 from J, leaving 13 bases between them. Study-wide findings and caveats: It was also the case that some nonresponders had low normalized T-cell clonal expansion.

The source material was CD4+ or CD8+ T cells sorted from blood, sampled in a trial of the OX40 agonist ivuxolimab. The clonotype comes from an adult with an advanced solid tumor such as melanoma, head and neck, liver or kidney cancer. This chain connects TRBV7-9 to TRBJ1-2, with D maybe TRBD1 (5 bases). The CDR3 nucleotides are TGTGCCAGCAGCTTAGCCGGGACGCGGCTGAACTATGGCTACACCTTC. Its protein is CASSLAGTRLNYGYTF.